This T cell receptor beta chain is drawn from a study of T cell repertoires in aging, cancer and after chemotherapy. Looking at the study overall: Six age groups, ranging from 30 or younger to 70 or older, included the donors. Over several months to years, re-sampled healthy donor repertoires clearly shared clones.

General study findings and limits: Untreated cancer patients had significantly lower blood TCR diversity than age-matched healthy donors. Loss of evenness, beyond lost richness, contributed to age-related TCR diversity decline in cancer patients.

V lost 0 bases to trimming and J lost 5 bases; unmatched junction nucleotides: 9. The CDR3 covers 18 residues. The germline CDR1 and CDR2 sequences are MNHEY and SVGEGT. Rearranged V-D-J TRB sequences were amplified with a mixed TRB-A/B primer pool. TCRdb re-analysed the multiplex PCR reads in MiXCR, keeping a single row per CDR3 protein. The sample contains about 9,000 distinct CDR3 sequences, 25% to 35% of which appear only once. In the case of this clonotype: Its antigen is not identified.

The template was genomic DNA from peripheral blood, not RNA. The source is a human donor in good health. Sample: blood. The chain carries TRBV6-2 or TRBV6-3 and TRBJ2-1, with 11 bases fitting TRBD1. CDR3 sequence (DNA): TGTGCCAGCAGTTACTCGAGAGCTGGGACAGGGGGTAACAATGAGCAGTTCTTC. It translates to CASSYSRAGTGGNNEQFF.